One T cell receptor beta chain is described in this entry. Unique molecular identifiers were linked by the library to individual cDNA molecules. TCRdb re-called the RACE reads through MiXCR, storing one row per CDR3 protein. This repertoire shows about 120,000 distinct CDR3 sequences, roughly an eighth found once; its top ten account for over 0.85%. Noted time point: patch test 1, 2 weeks after DPC sensitization. The treatment is: therapeutic diphenylcyclopropenone sensitization with weekly scalp DPC. The sample originates from a study of human T cells and chemical hapten exposure. This specimen was whole blood, taken in connection with sensitization to the hapten diphenylcyclopropenone (DPC). This TCR was sampled from a man between 18 and 29 years old with alopecia areata. Some clones in this sample may be carry-over from other donors' samples.

The CDR3 reads CASSWGQGENTEAFF. The DNA of the CDR3 is TGCGCCAGCAGCTGGGGACAGGGAGAGAACACTGAAGCTTTCTTT. This chain connects TRBV5-1 to TRBJ1-1, with 9 bases aligning to TRBD1. The germline gives CDR1 SGHRS, CDR2 YFSETQ. Trimming removed 3 bases from V and 1 base from J; junction bases left unmatched: 4. CDR3 length equals 15 residues. The variable domain in full, completed from reference TRBV5-1 and TRBJ1-1, reads KAGVTQTPRYLIKTRGQQVTLSCSPISGHRSVSWYQQTPGQGLQFLFEYFSETQRNKGNFPGRFSGRQFSNSRSEMNVSTLELGDSALYLCASSWGQGENTEAFFGQGTRLTVV.